This TCR beta chain was identified during a study of cytomegalovirus exposure and HLA in healthy donors. PCR primers comprised 60 Vbeta and 13 Jbeta primers. Libraries were prepared by immunoSEQ multiplex PCR; TCRdb keeps only in-frame clonotypes and omits some of them. The top ten clones hold approximately 1.5% of a sample with more than 200,000 clones, about 83% of them seen once. Per germline, CDR1 MNHNY and CDR2 SVGAGI (reference sequence). J lost 4 bases, V lost 5 bases, and 8 bases had no gene match. This CDR3 is 15 amino acids long. The source material was PBMCs. This receptor was obtained from a girl aged 5-17 years in good health and CMV-seronegative. V usage is TRBV6-6 and J usage is TRBJ2-1; 7 positions agree with TRBD2. CDR3 nucleotide sequence: TGTGCCAGCAGTACCTATGCGGGAGCGTACAATGAGCAGTTCTTC. Protein sequence: CASSTYAGAYNEQFF.